Included here is one TCR beta chain sequence, with context. What it binds is unknown. Molecular-barcoded quantitative 5'-RACE produced these TCR beta libraries. TCRdb passed the 5' RACE reads through MiXCR, listing each CDR3 protein once. The table has 200,000 to 300,000 distinct CDR3 sequences, around 9.2% seen once; the top ten hold approximately 6.2%. The data derive from a study of CD8 T cells in ankylosing spondylitis. Study-level results: Disease-linked clones bore a CD8+ phenotype and were relatively rare in peripheral blood. Enrichment of disease-linked clones was reportedly significant in matched ankylosing spondylitis synovial fluid. What appeared characteristic of ankylosing spondylitis blood was a TCR beta motif of several highly homologous variants.

Germline V gene lookup returns CDR1 SGHTA and CDR2 FQGNSA. Trimming stripped 6 bases from V and 6 bases from J, with 15 bases between. CDR3 length: 14 residues. The specimen was blood, either unsorted or a sorted T cell fraction (not recorded which). The sequence came from a male donor with ankylosing spondylitis or in good health (not recorded which). The chain employs TRBV7-2 and TRBJ1-5; perhaps TRBD1 as D (5 bases). The CDR3 DNA reads as TGTGCCAGCAGTTCAGGGATTTCGGGTCAGCCCCAGCATTTT. Protein sequence: CASSSGISGQPQHF.